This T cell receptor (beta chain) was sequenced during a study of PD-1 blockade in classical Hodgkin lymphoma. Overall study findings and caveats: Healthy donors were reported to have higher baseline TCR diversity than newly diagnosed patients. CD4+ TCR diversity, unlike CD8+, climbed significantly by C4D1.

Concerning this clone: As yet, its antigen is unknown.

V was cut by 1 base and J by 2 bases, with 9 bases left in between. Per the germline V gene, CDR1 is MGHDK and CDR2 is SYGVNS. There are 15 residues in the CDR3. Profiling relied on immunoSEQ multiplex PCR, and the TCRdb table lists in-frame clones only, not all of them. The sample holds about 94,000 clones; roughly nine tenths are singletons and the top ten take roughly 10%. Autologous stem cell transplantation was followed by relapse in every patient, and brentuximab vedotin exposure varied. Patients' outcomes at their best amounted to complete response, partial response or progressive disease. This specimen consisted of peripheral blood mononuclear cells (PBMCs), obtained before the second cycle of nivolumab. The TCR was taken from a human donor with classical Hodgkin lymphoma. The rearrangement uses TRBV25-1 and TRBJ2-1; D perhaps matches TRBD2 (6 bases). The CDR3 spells CASSEFGGTYNEQFF. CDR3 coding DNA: TGTGCCAGCAGTGAATTCGGGGGAACCTACAATGAGCAGTTCTTC.